What follows are 12 T cell receptor beta chains derived from one specimen sequenced in a study of shared clonotypes between healthy human individuals. The protocol was immunoSEQ multiplex PCR, while the TCRdb copy is restricted to in-frame clones and leaves out a portion. Of some 2,000,000 clones in the sample, around 96% were seen once. Selected positively for CCR7 and CD45RO-negative, naive CD8 cells excluded terminally differentiated effector memory CD45RA+ cells. Specimen: naive CD8+ T cells sorted from blood. These receptors were taken from a man younger than 30 in good health.

This rearrangement joins TRBV4-1 to TRBJ1-2; D is perhaps TRBD1 (5 bases). Looked up from germline, CDR1 is MGHRA and CDR2 is YSYEKL. Trimming stripped 0 bases from V and 4 bases from J, with 12 bases between. This CDR3 contains 15 residues. For the CDR3, the DNA is TGCGCCAGCAGCCAAGAGGGGTTCCAGGGCTATGGCTACACCTTC. Translation gives CASSQEGFQGYGYTF.

The chain carries TRBV9 and TRBJ2-2; D remains unclear. The CDR3 covers 13 residues. CDR1 SGDLS and CDR2 YYNGEE come from the germline V gene. The V end lost 0 bases, the J end lost 6 bases, and 6 bases lay between the germline ends. The CDR3 DNA follows: TGTGCCAGCAGCGTAGAGGTGGCCGGGGAGCTGTTTTTT. Translated, it gives CASSVEVAGELFF.

For this clone: This sample includes further DNA sequences coding for the same CDR3. The chain uses TRBV5-4 and TRBJ1-1; D uncertain. V lost 0 bases and J lost 1, with 4 bases in between. The CDR3 length is 13 residues. Germline V lookup: CDR1 SGHNT, CDR2 YYREEE (reference sequence). The CDR3 is CASSLGSNTEAFF. In nucleotides, the CDR3 is TGTGCCAGCAGCTTGGGATCGAACACTGAAGCTTTCTTT.

The gene calls are TRBV10-1 and TRBJ2-3; 7 nucleotides match TRBD2. The CDR3 contains 15 residues. V was clipped by 2 bases and J by 2 bases; unmatched bases: 4. The germline V gene has CDR1 WNHNN and CDR2 SYGVQD (reference sequence). Here the CDR3 DNA reads TGCGCCAGCAGTGAGACGCTAGCGGTCACAGATACGCAGTATTTT. Residues: CASSETLAVTDTQYF.

The rearrangement uses TRBV30 and TRBJ1-2, with D maybe TRBD1 (6 bases). Germline V gene lookup returns CDR1 GTSNPN and CDR2 SVGIG (reference sequence). This CDR3 has 13 residues. With 4 bases removed from V and 6 bases from J, the gap between germline ends came to 15 bases. CDR3 sequence (DNA): TGTGCCTGGACTGTTGGACAGTCGGATGGCTACACCTTC. This codes for CAWTVGQSDGYTF.

The V gene is TRBV9, the J gene TRBJ2-7; 11 nucleotides align to TRBD2. The CDR3 is 15 amino acids. J gave up 4 bases and V 1 base, and 4 bases lay outside the gene matches. Germline-derived CDR1 and CDR2 are SGDLS and YYNGEE. This chain's CDR3 is CASSVSGTSGYEQYF. The DNA of the CDR3 is TGTGCCAGCAGCGTAAGTGGGACTAGCGGTTACGAGCAGTACTTC.

DNA of the CDR3: TGTGCCAGCAGCTTAGACGAGGGGGCCGGGAATTCACCCCTCCACTTT. Its protein is CASSLDEGAGNSPLHF. The chain recombines TRBV7-8 with TRBJ1-6, with 7 bases identical to TRBD1. Germline loops: CDR1 SGHVS, CDR2 FQNEAQ. The CDR3 runs to 16 residues. Trimming removed 1 base from V and 7 bases from J; junction bases left unmatched: 7.

This chain links TRBV16 with TRBJ2-1; no definite D call. Trimming took 0 bases from V and 6 from J, leaving 3 bases between them. The length of the CDR3 is 12 residues. CDR1 is KGHSY and CDR2 is FQNENV in the germline V gene. CDR3 nucleotide sequence: TGTGCCAGCAGCCAATCAGGCAATGAGCAGTTCTTC. Translated: CASSQSGNEQFF.

This clone was detected only once. V gene TRBV9 combines with J gene TRBJ1-5; 7 bases align to TRBD1. V trimming: 2 bases; J trimming: 6 bases; junction bases outside the gene matches: 5. The germline gives CDR1 SGDLS, CDR2 YYNGEE. This CDR3 has 14 residues. CDR3 in DNA: TGTGCCAGCAGCGTTACAGGGGACGGTCAGCCCCAGCATTTT. It encodes CASSVTGDGQPQHF.

This clone was counted once. The rearrangement joins TRBV15 to TRBJ1-6, with D perhaps TRBD1 (6 bases). Germline V gene lookup returns CDR1 LNHNV and CDR2 YYDKDF (reference sequence). The length of the CDR3 is 16 residues. Trimming stripped 5 bases from V and 0 bases from J, with 11 bases between. DNA for the CDR3: TGTGCCACCAGCTTCCAGGGGAGCTCCTATAATTCACCCCTCCACTTT. Its translation is CATSFQGSSYNSPLHF.

The V call is TRBV9, the J call TRBJ2-3; 13 bases are a match to TRBD2. The length of the CDR3 is 17 residues. In germline, CDR1 is SGDLS, CDR2 YYNGEE. The V and J ends lost 2 bases and 5 bases, in that order; junction bases with no gene match: 8. CDR3 protein: CASSVGRLAGGGDTQYF. The DNA of the CDR3 is TGTGCCAGCAGCGTGGGGAGACTAGCGGGAGGTGGAGATACGCAGTATTTT.

This chain connects TRBV4-2 to TRBJ1-1; tentative D call: TRBD1 (6 bases). V shed 5 bases and J shed 11 bases, with 12 bases lying between them. Germline CDR1 is LGHNA and CDR2 is YNFKEQ. The CDR3 has 11 amino acids. The CDR3 DNA reads TGTGCCAGCAGCGGGCAGGGGTGGGCTTTCTTT. It yields the protein CASSGQGWAFF.